This TCR beta chain is from a study of cytomegalovirus exposure and HLA in healthy donors (dated by TCRdb to 2017 to 2019). Notes on the research overall: In an earlier analysis of approximately 500 of the donors, 276 Gb of sequence data and 90 million to 120 million unique TCR beta sequences from 150 million to 200 million T cells were reported. An early release that covered more than 550 HLA-typed donors contained 250 to 350 gigabases of sequencing data and about 84 million unique TCR sequences. Of the approximately 400 genotyped donors, 65% to 90% were placed in the genetic ancestry cluster associated with self-reported Caucasian donors. The study aimed to test whether signatures of past pathogen exposure could be identified by cataloging public T cell receptors. Using immunosequencing, the study profiled T cell repertoires from about 620 subjects and related those repertoires to cytomegalovirus serostatus. Along with the approximately 700-subject first cohort, a separate validation cohort of about 110 different subjects was used. The study combined high-throughput TCR immunosequencing, statistical association of individual TCRs with disease status, and machine learning to predict cytomegalovirus infection status. A later analysis re-analyzed previously published TCR beta repertoires from 666 donors and added high-resolution HLA genotyping to study TCR occurrence patterns. The later analysis used no new phenotypic data to find candidate immune exposures, relying instead on TCR beta sequences and their occurrence across donors. An earlier analysis of a few hundred of the donors applied high-throughput TCR beta sequencing to assess whether each TCR beta V gene segment acted as functional or pseudogenic. Donor age, sex, ethnicity and CMV serostatus were collected together with the repertoire data. Genome-wide SNP genotypes for about three fifths of the roughly 700 donors were used in a later genetic analysis, which treated that subset as a discovery cohort. All discovery cohort repertoires had been generated using a single sequencing platform. Class I and class II HLA loci were covered by the typing at four-digit resolution. The number of typed donors differed by locus: roughly 629-630 for A, B, C, DRB1 and DQB1; about 520 for DQA1; about 600 for DPA1; and some 430 for DPB1. Roughly five DR-DQ haplotypes were handled as single units for association and clustering because linkage in the cohort was strong. Across around 400 genotyped donors of the cohort, an average of roughly 250,000 unique TCR beta nucleotide sequences per donor were sequenced, and roughly 18% of those sequences were non-productive. Overall study outcomes, separate from this receptor: At a false discovery rate of 0.05, a later analysis linked under 20,000 TCR beta sequences to specific HLA alleles. The classifier was reported to diagnose cytomegalovirus status with high specificity and sensitivity in both the original and validation cohorts. When HLA alleles, especially DR and DQ, strongly co-occurred, TCR associations were difficult to assign to individual alleles. A later analysis reported that several top co-occurrence clusters appeared linked to parvovirus B19, influenza, CMV and Epstein-Barr virus. Correlated functional status among segregating V segments might reflect linkage disequilibrium, but an unknown experimental factor could not be ruled out. The 87-base-pair reads could not distinguish some IMGT-functional V segments, including TRBV6-2 and TRBV6-3, so those segments were excluded. CMV serostatus was the only immune exposure information available for the cohort. Broadly in line with IMGT annotations, most TCR beta V segments showed up in productive rearrangements about 90% or about 30% of the time in an earlier analysis of approximately 640 of the donors. A later analysis found that HLA-associated TCR beta chains were more clonally expanded and had lower generation probabilities than equally common non-associated chains. According to a later genetic analysis, donors in an Asian-associated ancestry cluster had fewer N-insertions in productive TCRs than the approximately 690-donor mean. A further reported finding was that TCR beta sequences accurately predicted the HLA-A and HLA-B alleles for most subjects in the first cohort. The presence/absence analyses assumed that sequencing depth was roughly uniform across donors, and that assumption may not be true. HLA typing was unavailable for some donors at each locus, so association tests used only the typed subset. The cohort was sequenced for TCR beta chains only, and without alpha or paired-chain data the features that could be detected were limited. Three of the identified cytomegalovirus-associated TCR beta chains were confirmed in vitro to be specific for cytomegalovirus antigens. An association between a missense DCLRE1C variant and V-gene and J-gene trimming of TCR beta chains was found in a later genetic analysis and replicated in an independent cohort. A total of some 180 TCR beta chains were listed by the study as associated with cytomegalovirus. According to a later analysis, most CMV-associated TCR beta chains appeared to be HLA-restricted, and the HLA associations seemed to be driven largely by CMV exposure. The earlier analysis of 587 of the donors excluded approximately 17 rarely observed V segments, including chromosome 9 orphons, because counts were too low. Most TCR sequences were observed very rarely across donors, whereas some public TCRs were present in many individuals. A cluster of highly shared sequence variants was judged likely to represent a technical artifact of the sequencing pipeline. The authors suggested that the approach could potentially be extended to other disease states and immunological phenotypes. According to a later analysis, TCR association rates differed among HLA loci, with DRB1 alleles showing the most associated TCRs and HLA-C alleles showing the fewest.

For this clone: The antigen this receptor binds is unknown. The record has no base qualities; no much larger clone is one base away.

The CDR3, from cysteine to phenylalanine, totals 15 residues. The read is trimmed to its CDR3 DNA, 45 bases read in frame from base 1. CDR1 and CDR2 are drawn from the germline V gene: SGDLS, YYNGEE. V drops 5 bases and J drops 0 bases, leaving 13 bases in between. In total, more than 500 healthy bone marrow donors made up the cohort. Cohort members were all nominally healthy when sampled, although unrecorded immune exposures were likely present. The donor tested CMV seropositive and was one of the 289 seropositive cohort members. A peripheral blood sample was provided by each donor, and peripheral blood mononuclear cells were used for TCR beta sequencing. The Qiagen DNeasy Blood Extraction Kit was used to extract genomic DNA from the blood cell samples. The method was the immunoSEQ multiplex PCR assay. For the multiplex PCR, a mixture combining 60 forward primers for TCR Vbeta segments and 13 reverse primers for TCR Jbeta segments was used. A multiplex PCR assay on genomic DNA amplified the CDR3 region of rearranged TCR beta genes. Amplified TCR beta libraries were sequenced as 87-base-pair reads on the Illumina HiSeq System. As for the authors' bioinformatics: In a later analysis, approximately 74 million unique TCR beta chains were counted across the 650 to 700 repertoires, and about 10 million of these chains were shared by at least two donors. Raw reads were error-corrected and collapsed into unique sequences by a nearest-neighbor algorithm in which closely related sequences were merged to remove PCR and sequencing errors. To assign V, D and J gene segments, CDR3 sequences were aligned to IMGT reference sequences. For a sequence to be retained, at least a six-nucleotide match to both a V gene segment and a J gene segment was required. A rearrangement counted as productive if the CDR3 had no stop codons and remained in frame with V and J, and every other rearrangement counted as non-productive. Following IMGT convention, CDR3 was defined as the stretch from the second conserved V-encoded cysteine up to the conserved J-encoded phenylalanine. The earlier analysis of 500 to 650 of the donors excluded any sequence lacking an unambiguous match to a single V gene segment. In an earlier analysis of approximately 610 of the donors, V segments were called functional above 56.7% productive rearrangements and were called segregating when the between-donor standard deviation exceeded 5%. A statistical classification framework was built to diagnose cytomegalovirus status from the catalog of TCR beta chain sequences. In a later analysis, TCR nucleotide sequences were compared against IMGT/GENE-DB human TR gene sequences so that V and J genes could be assigned. A later analysis assigned CDR3 sequences and most-parsimonious VDJ recombination scenarios with the TCRdist pipeline. A later analysis defined each TCR beta chain by its CDR3 amino acid sequence plus V-gene family, and excluded reads lacking a unique V-gene family. A later analysis removed 592 highly shared, low-generation-probability nucleotide sequences to deal with suspected cross-contamination and a sequencing artifact. For each public chain, a later analysis derived a clonal expansion index from normalized ranks of inferred template counts within each repertoire. A later analysis computed generation probabilities with a VDJ recombination model fitted to out-of-frame rearrangements, and checked the results against IGoR. In a later analysis, hypergeometric tests were used to score TCR-TCR, TCR-HLA and TCR-CMV co-occurrence, with a repertoire-size bias correction applied to TCR pairs. To estimate false discovery rates, a later analysis permuted the HLA or CMV assignments 20 times. In a later analysis, co-occurring TCRs were grouped using DBSCAN, with TCRdist sequence similarity added in when clustering inside HLA-allele-positive subsets. Repertoires with fewer than 30,000 or more than 120,000 public chains, plus five repertoires with anomalous nucleotide sharing, were excluded from co-occurrence clustering. TCRdb mirrors the immuneACCESS table, restricted to in-frame sequences. Some clones are absent from its copies; in checked studies, under half trace to an unresolved V gene, and the reason for the others is unknown. D and trimming come from the DNA, and the V and J calls and clone size come from that table. The sample yields 100,000 to 150,000 clones; 83% were counted once. The ten largest clones take up 20% of the sample.

The clonotype originates from a man between 18 and 35 years old in good health and CMV-seropositive. The rearranged segments are TRBV9 and TRBJ2-3; tentative D gene TRBD2, with 5 bases matching. The sample comprised PBMCs. The nucleotide sequence is given as TGTGCCAGCAGTGACTATAGCGTAAGCACAGATACGCAGTATTTT. This is translated as CASSDYSVSTDTQYF.